A single sample gave rise to the 8 T cell receptor beta chains below, sequenced in a study of PD-L1 blockade in urothelial cancer. Time point here: peripheral blood 6 weeks after treatment start. The data were produced by immunoSEQ multiplex PCR, yet TCRdb's version contains in-frame clones alone and is incomplete. The sample lists about 91,000 clones, less than 85% occurring once. The material was PBMCs, obtained around atezolizumab (anti-PD-L1) treatment. Every receptor here comes from a man in his 70s with urothelial cancer.

A single count supports this clone. J is TRBJ2-7 and V is TRBV5-6, with 9 bases aligning to TRBD2. The CDR3 is 14 residues long. Germline lookup yields CDR1 SGHDT and CDR2 YYEEEE. The V gene end was trimmed by 4 bases and the J gene end by 4 bases; junction bases not matched to a gene: 6. The CDR3 DNA reads TGTGCCAGCAGCCTTAGCGGGAGCAGTTACGAGCAGTACTTC. This sequence encodes CASSLSGSSYEQYF.

This rearrangement joins TRBV6-1 to TRBJ2-1; 7 bases fit TRBD2. The V gene's germline CDR1 is MNHNS and CDR2 SASEGT. The CDR3 contains 13 residues. The J segment lost 4 bases and the V segment lost 7 bases, leaving 4 bases of the junction unmatched. The CDR3 reads CASTGLGYNEQFF. CDR3 DNA: TGTGCCAGCACTGGACTAGGTTACAATGAGCAGTTCTTC.

This chain links TRBV19 with TRBJ1-1; D is ambiguous. The CDR3 length is 15 residues. Trimming pared 5 bases from V and 4 bases from J, leaving 17 bases between. CDR1 and CDR2 (germline): LNHDA, SQIVND (reference sequence). In DNA, the CDR3 is TGTGCCAGTAGTCCGTCATTTGCGGGAGGCACTGAAGCTTTCTTT. Amino acid sequence: CASSPSFAGGTEAFF.

The chain joins TRBV20-1 to TRBJ1-1, with D perhaps TRBD1 (5 bases). Trimming took off 6 bases at V and 3 bases at J, with 8 bases between the two ends. Germline assignment: CDR1 DFQATT and CDR2 SNEGSKA (reference sequence). The CDR3 has 11 residues. CDR3 protein: CSAGADTEAFF. The CDR3, as DNA: TGCAGTGCAGGGGCGGACACTGAAGCTTTCTTT.

This clone was seen only once. The genes are TRBV10-3 and TRBJ1-4; 10 bases map to TRBD1. The CDR3 has 15 residues. With V trimmed by 2 bases and J by 6 bases, 3 bases remained unmatched. Germline V gene sequence: CDR1 ENHRY, CDR2 SYGVKD. CDR3 nucleotides: TGTGCCATCAGTGAGCTCGGGACAGGGGATGAAAAACTGTTTTTT. It encodes CAISELGTGDEKLFF.

V gene TRBV15 combines with J gene TRBJ2-3, with TRBD2 matching 7 bases. Losses at the gene ends were 0 bases for V and 6 bases for J; bases not matched to a gene: 6. The germline V gene has CDR1 LNHNV and CDR2 YYDKDF (reference sequence). This CDR3 is built from 15 residues. As DNA, the CDR3 is TGTGCCACCAGCAGAGACCGGACCGGGGGGGATACGCAGTATTTT. The encoded protein is CATSRDRTGGDTQYF.

The chain joins TRBV14 to TRBJ1-1, with 10 bases aligning to TRBD1. Per germline, CDR1 SGHDN and CDR2 FVKESK. J gave up 3 bases and V 4 bases, and 5 bases lay outside the gene matches. The CDR3 totals 15 residues. CDR3 bases: TGTGCCAGCAGCCTCCTCGGACAGGGGGACACTGAAGCTTTCTTT. It translates to CASSLLGQGDTEAFF. The full variable domain, its missing parts supplied by reference TRBV14 and TRBJ1-1, is EAGVTQFPSHSVIEKGQTVTLRCDPISGHDNLYWYRRVMGKEIKFLLHFVKESKQDESGMPNNRFLAERTGGTYSTLKVQPAELEDSGVYFCASSLLGQGDTEAFFGQGTRLTVV.

This clone was counted between two and nine times. The J gene is TRBJ1-6, the V gene TRBV5-1; weak D call: TRBD1 (5 bases). CDR3 size: 15 residues. The V end was cut by 2 bases, the J end by 6 bases, with 12 bases between. Germline loops: CDR1 SGHRS, CDR2 YFSETQ. Here the CDR3 reads CASSLGVGVNSPLHF. The CDR3 DNA reads TGCGCCAGCAGCTTAGGGGTAGGGGTTAATTCACCCCTCCACTTT.